Listed here is a single T cell receptor (beta chain). Its antigen is currently unknown. Regarding time point: after neoadjuvant nivolumab, at surgical resection. Cohort: HPV-negative, locally advanced oral cavity squamous cell carcinoma patients. Assay used: immunoSEQ multiplex PCR; TCRdb lists only in-frame clones, some missing. Counted here are 12,000 or so clones, 70% to 75% occurring once; the ten biggest clones make up 2% to 3%. This sample is part of a study of neoadjuvant anti-PD-1 for oral cavity cancer. The ends were cut back, 6 bases at V and 4 bases at J, with 10 bases in the middle. The length of the CDR3 is 11 residues. CDR1 is DFQATT, CDR2 SNEGSKA, per germline (reference sequence). Study-level results: Each response group had just a few patients in TCR analyses. PBMC Gini-index clonality exceeded responders' in non-responders post-nivolumab.

J is TRBJ2-7 and V is TRBV20-1, with unresolved D. The specimen was PBMCs, collected after nivolumab (anti-PD-1) treatment. The TCR sequence derives from a person aged 35-79 years with oral cavity squamous cell carcinoma. The CDR3 is CSASTGYEQYF. For the CDR3, the DNA is TGCAGTGCCTCAACTGGGTACGAGCAGTACTTC.